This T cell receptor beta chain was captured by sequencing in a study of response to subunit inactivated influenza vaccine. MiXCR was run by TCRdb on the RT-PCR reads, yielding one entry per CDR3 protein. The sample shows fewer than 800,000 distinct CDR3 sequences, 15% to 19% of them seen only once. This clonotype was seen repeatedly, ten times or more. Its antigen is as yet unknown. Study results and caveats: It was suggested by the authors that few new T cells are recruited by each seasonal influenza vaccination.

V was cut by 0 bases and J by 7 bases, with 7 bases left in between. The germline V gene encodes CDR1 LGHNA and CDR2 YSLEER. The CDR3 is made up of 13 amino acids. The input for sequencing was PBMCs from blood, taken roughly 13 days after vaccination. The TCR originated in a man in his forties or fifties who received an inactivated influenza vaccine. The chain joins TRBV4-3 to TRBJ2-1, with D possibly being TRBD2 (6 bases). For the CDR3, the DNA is TGCGCCAGCAGCCAAGATCTAGCGAATGAGCAGTTCTTC. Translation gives CASSQDLANEQFF.